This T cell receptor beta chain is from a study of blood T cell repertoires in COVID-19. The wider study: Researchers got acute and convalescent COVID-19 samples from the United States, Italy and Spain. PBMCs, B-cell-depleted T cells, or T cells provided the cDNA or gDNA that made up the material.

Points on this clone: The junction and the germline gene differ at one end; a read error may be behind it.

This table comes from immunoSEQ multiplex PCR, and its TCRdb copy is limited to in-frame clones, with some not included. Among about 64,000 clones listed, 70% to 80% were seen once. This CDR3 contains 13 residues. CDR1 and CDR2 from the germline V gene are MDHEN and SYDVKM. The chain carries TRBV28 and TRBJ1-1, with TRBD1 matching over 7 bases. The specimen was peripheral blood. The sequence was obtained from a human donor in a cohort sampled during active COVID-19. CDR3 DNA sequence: TGTGCCAGCAGGCCGACAGGGAACCCTGAAGCTTTCTTT. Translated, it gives CASRPTGNPEAFF.